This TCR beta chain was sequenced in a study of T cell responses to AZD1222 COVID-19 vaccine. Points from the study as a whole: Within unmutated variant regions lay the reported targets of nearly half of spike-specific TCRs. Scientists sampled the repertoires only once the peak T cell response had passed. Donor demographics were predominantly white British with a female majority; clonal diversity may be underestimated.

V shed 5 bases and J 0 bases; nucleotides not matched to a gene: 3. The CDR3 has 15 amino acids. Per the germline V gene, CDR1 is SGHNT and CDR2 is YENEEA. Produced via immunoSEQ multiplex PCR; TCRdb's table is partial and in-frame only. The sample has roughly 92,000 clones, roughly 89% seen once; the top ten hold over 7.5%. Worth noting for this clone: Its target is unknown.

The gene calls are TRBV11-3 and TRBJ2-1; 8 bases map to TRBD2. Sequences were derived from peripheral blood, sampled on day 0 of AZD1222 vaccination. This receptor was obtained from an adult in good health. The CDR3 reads CASSRSGGSYNEQFF. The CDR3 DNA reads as TGTGCCAGCAGCCGAAGCGGGGGCTCCTACAATGAGCAGTTCTTC.